This T cell receptor beta chain was captured in a study of cytomegalovirus exposure and HLA in healthy donors. Study overall: Among 398 genotyped donors, around 80% fell in the Caucasian-associated ancestry cluster.

Comments on this clone: Its target is not known.

This CDR3 is 12 amino acids long. Germline V gene data show CDR1 as LNHDA and CDR2 as SQIVND (reference sequence). V was clipped by 8 bases and J by 3 bases, with 11 bases between them. Primers included in the PCR were 60 Vbeta and 13 Jbeta primers. Repertoires were generated with immunoSEQ multiplex PCR, while TCRdb's copy carries only in-frame clones and drops some. The sample lists roughly 110,000 clones, less than 85% occurring once. The study, taken as a whole, reports: Cytomegalovirus association was assigned to 170 or so TCR beta chains. TCR beta chain V- and J-gene trimming was linked, in a later analysis, to a missense variant in DCLRE1C. Later analysis showed TCR association rates varying by HLA locus, highest for DRB1 and lowest for HLA-C.

The sequenced sample consisted of PBMCs. The V call is TRBV19, the J call TRBJ2-7; no reliable D call. The receptor was derived from a man in his 60s in good health and CMV-seronegative. For the CDR3, the DNA is TGTGCCAGTGGGCTTCCAAACTACGAGCAGTACTTC. Its protein product is CASGLPNYEQYF.